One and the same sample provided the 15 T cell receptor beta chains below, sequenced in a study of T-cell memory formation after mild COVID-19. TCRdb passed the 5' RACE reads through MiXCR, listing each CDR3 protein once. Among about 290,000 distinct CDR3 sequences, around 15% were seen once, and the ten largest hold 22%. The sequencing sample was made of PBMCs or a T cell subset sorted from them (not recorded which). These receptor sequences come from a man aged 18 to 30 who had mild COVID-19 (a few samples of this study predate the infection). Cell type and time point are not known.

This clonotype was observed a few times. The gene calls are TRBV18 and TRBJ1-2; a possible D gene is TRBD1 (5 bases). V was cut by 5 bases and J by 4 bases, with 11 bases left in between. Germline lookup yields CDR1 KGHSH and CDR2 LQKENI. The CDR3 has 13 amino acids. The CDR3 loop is CASSEGPRYGYTF. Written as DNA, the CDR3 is TGTGCCAGCTCAGAGGGACCGCGCTATGGCTACACCTTC.

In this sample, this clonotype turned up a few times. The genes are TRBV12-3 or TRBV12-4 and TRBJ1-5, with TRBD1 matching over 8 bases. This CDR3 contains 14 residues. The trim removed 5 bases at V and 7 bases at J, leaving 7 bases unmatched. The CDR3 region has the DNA TGTGCCAGCAGTCTCCGCAGGGGGCCCCAGCCCCAGCATTTT. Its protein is CASSLRRGPQPQHF.

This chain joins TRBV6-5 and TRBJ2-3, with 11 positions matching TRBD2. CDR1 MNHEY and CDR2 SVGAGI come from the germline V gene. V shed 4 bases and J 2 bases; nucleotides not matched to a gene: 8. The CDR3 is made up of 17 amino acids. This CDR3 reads CASSLFGLAGPTDTQYF. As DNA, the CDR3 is TGTGCCAGCAGTTTGTTCGGACTAGCGGGCCCCACAGATACGCAGTATTTT.

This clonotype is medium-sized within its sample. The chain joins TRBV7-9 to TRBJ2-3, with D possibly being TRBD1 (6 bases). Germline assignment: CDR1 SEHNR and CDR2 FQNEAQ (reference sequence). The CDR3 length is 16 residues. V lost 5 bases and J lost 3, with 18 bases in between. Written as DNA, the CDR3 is TGTGCCAGCAGCCCCACTGGCAGGGGAAGAACAGATACGCAGTATTTT. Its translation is CASSPTGRGRTDTQYF.

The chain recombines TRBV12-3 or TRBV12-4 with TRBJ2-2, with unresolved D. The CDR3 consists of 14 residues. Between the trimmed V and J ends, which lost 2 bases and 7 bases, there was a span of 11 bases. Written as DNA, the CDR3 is TGTGCCAGCAGTTTATCGTCCTTCGGCGGGGAGCTGTTTTTT. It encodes CASSLSSFGGELFF.

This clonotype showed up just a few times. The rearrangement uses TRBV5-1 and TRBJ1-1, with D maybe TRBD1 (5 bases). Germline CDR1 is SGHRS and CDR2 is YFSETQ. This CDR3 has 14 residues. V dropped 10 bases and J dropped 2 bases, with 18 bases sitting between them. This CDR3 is CASRGPGRNTEAFF. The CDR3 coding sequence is TGCGCCTCGAGGGGACCGGGACGTAACACTGAAGCTTTCTTT.

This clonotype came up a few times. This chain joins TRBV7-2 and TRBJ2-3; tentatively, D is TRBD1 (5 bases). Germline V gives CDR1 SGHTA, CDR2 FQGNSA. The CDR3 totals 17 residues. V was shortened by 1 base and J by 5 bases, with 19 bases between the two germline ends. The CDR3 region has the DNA TGTGCCAGCAGCTTAGTCTGGGCCAGCCTTACAGGAGATACGCAGTATTTT. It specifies CASSLVWASLTGDTQYF.

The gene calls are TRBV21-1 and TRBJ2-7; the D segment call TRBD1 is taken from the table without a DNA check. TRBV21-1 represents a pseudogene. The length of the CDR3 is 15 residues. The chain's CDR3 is CASSNHRGRNGEQYV. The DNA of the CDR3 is TGTGCCAGCAGCAATCACAGGGGCCGGAATGGCGAGCAGTACGTC.

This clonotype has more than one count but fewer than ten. The CDR3 is CASSLEPGPGYEQYF. CDR3 nucleotide sequence: TGTGCCAGCAGCTTAGAGCCGGGACCTGGGTACGAGCAGTACTTC. This chain connects TRBV11-2 to TRBJ2-7, with D perhaps being TRBD1 or TRBD2 (5 bases each). The CDR3 totals 15 residues. Per the germline V gene, CDR1 is SGHAT and CDR2 is FQNNGV. With 0 bases removed from V and 4 bases from J, the gap between germline ends came to 13 bases.

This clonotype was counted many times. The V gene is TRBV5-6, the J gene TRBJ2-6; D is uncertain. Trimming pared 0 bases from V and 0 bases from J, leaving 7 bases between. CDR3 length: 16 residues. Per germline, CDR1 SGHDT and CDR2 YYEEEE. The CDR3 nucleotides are TGTGCCAGCAGCTTGGAACAGCACTCTGGGGCCAACGTCCTGACTTTC. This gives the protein CASSLEQHSGANVLTF. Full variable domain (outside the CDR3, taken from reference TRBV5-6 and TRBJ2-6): DAGVTQSPTHLIKTRGQQVTLRCSPKSGHDTVSWYQQALGQGPQFIFQYYEEEERQRGNFPDRFSGHQFPNYSSELNVNALLLGDSALYLCASSLEQHSGANVLTFGAGSRLTVL.

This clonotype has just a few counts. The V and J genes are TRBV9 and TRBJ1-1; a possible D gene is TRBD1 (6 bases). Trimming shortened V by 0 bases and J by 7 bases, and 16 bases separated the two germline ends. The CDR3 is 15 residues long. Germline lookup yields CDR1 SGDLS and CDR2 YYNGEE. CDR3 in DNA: TGTGCCAGCAGCGTAGCATCGGGGACAAACCGTGAAGCTTTCTTT. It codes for CASSVASGTNREAFF.

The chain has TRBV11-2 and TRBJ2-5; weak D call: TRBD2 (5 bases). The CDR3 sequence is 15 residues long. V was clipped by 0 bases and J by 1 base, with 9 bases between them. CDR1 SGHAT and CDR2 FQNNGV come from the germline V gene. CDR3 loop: CASSLDRLAQETQYF. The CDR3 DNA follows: TGTGCCAGCAGCTTAGATAGGCTAGCCCAAGAGACCCAGTACTTC.

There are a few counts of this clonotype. CDR3 loop: CASSMEQGNEQYF. In nucleotides, the CDR3 is TGTGCCAGTAGTATGGAACAGGGGAACGAGCAGTACTTC. The chain joins TRBV19 to TRBJ2-7, with 7 bases aligning to TRBD1. Germline assignment: CDR1 LNHDA and CDR2 SQIVND (reference sequence). This CDR3 is 13 amino acids long. J was trimmed by 5 bases and V by 3 bases; bases with no gene match: 4.

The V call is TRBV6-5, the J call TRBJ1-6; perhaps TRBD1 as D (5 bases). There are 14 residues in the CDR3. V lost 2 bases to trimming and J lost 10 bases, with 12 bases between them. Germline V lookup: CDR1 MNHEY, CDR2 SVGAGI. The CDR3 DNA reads TGTGCCAGCAGTTACGGCAGGAGGGGATCACCCCTCCACTTT. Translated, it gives CASSYGRRGSPLHF.

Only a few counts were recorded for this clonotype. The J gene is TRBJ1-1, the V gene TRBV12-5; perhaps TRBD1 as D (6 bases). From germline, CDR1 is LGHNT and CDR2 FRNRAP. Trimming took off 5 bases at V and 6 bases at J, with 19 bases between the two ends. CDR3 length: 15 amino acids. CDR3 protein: CASGPGQSLRAEAFF. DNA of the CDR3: TGTGCTAGTGGTCCTGGACAGTCCCTTCGGGCTGAAGCTTTCTTT.